This entry features one T cell receptor beta chain sequence. Its matching antigen is unknown. The data derive from a study of OX40 agonist ivuxolimab in advanced cancers. Turning to the study itself: Partial responses occurred in Three dose-escalation patients, one with hepatocellular carcinoma and two with cutaneous melanoma.

Notes on the study in general: Clonal expansion among partial responders at 0.1-3.0 mg/kg ranked near the lowest.

This CDR3 region has 15 residues. V was pared by 4 bases and J by 0 bases, with 11 bases between. From germline, CDR1 is MNHEY and CDR2 SVGAGI. Data came from immunoSEQ multiplex PCR; TCRdb stores just in-frame clones and leaves some out. The sample comprises about 61,000 clones, 92% of which are singletons, and approximately 23% rests with the top ten. Sequencing was performed on CD4+ or CD8+ T cells sorted from blood, taken in a trial of the OX40 agonist ivuxolimab. The origin of this receptor is an adult with an advanced solid tumor such as melanoma, head and neck, liver or kidney cancer. The chain has TRBV6-5 and TRBJ2-3; D assignment may be TRBD1 or TRBD2 (5 bases each). The CDR3 spells CASSFAGTSTDTQYF. The CDR3 DNA sequence: TGTGCCAGCAGTTTTGCAGGGACCAGCACAGATACGCAGTATTTT.